This T cell receptor (beta chain) was identified during a study of CD8 T cells in ankylosing spondylitis. V was pared by 1 base and J by 1 base, with 5 bases between. This CDR3 spans 13 amino acids. CDR1 and CDR2 (germline): SQVTM, ANQGSEA. From the 5' RACE reads, TCRdb called clonotypes with MiXCR, one entry per CDR3 protein. The sample includes 150,000 or so distinct CDR3 sequences, around a third of them seen just once. Sequenced sample: synovial fluid, either unsorted or a sorted T cell fraction (not recorded which). The gene calls are TRBV29-1 and TRBJ1-3; D unresolved. The clonotype comes from a male donor with ankylosing spondylitis. The CDR3 loop reads CSVEGNSGNTIYF. CDR3 in DNA: TGCAGCGTTGAAGGGAATTCTGGAAACACCATATATTTT.